This T cell receptor (beta chain) was recorded in a study of CD8 T cells in ankylosing spondylitis. Whole-study results and caveats: Disease-associated clonotypes exhibited CD8+ identity and were relatively infrequent in peripheral blood. Disease-associated clones were reportedly significantly overrepresented in matched ankylosing spondylitis synovial fluid. For ankylosing spondylitis blood, a TCR beta motif of seven to nine highly homologous variants appeared characteristic.

This CDR3 is built from 15 residues. Germline CDR1 and CDR2: DFQATT and SNEGSKA (reference sequence). Trimming removed 5 bases at V and 4 bases at J, with 20 bases between. TCRdb reprocessed the 5' RACE reads with MiXCR, giving one entry per CDR3 protein. The sample contains 250,000 or so distinct CDR3 sequences, about 10% of which appear only once. The table lists this clonotype with many counts. What it binds is not known. The chain uses TRBV20-1 and TRBJ1-1; a weak D match, TRBD1 (5 bases). The specimen sequenced was blood, either unsorted or a sorted T cell fraction (not recorded which). The clonotype comes from a male donor with ankylosing spondylitis or in good health (not recorded which). CDR3 loop: CSADSLGRVGTEAFF. The CDR3 DNA reads as TGCAGTGCTGATAGTCTGGGCAGGGTAGGCACTGAAGCTTTCTTT.